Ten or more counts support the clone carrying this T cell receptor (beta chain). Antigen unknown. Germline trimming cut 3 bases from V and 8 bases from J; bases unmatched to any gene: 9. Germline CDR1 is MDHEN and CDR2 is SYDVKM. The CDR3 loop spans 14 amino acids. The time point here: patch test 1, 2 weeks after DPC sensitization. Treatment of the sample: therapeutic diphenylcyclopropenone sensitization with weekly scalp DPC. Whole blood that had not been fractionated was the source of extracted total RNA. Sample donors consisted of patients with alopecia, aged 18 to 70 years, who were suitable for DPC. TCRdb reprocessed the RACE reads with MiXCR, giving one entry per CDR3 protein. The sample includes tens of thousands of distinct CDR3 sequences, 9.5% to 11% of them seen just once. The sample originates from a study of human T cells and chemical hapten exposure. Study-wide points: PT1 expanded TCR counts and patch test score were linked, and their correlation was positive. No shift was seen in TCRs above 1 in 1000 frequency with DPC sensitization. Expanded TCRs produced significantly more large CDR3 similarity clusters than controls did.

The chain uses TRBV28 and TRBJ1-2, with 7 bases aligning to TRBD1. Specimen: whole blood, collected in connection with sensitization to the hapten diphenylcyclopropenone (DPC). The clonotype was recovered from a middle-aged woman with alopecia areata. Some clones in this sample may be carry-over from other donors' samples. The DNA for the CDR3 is TGTGCCAGCAGTTTGCCAGGGGGTAGACGGGGCTACACCTTC. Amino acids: CASSLPGGRRGYTF.